This TCR beta chain is from a study of cytomegalovirus exposure and HLA in healthy donors. General observations from the study: Immune exposure information comprised only CMV serostatus. In a later analysis, a missense DCLRE1C variant was linked to TCR beta V- and J-gene trimming.

Germline lookup yields CDR1 LNHDA and CDR2 SQIVND (reference sequence). J gave up 2 bases and V 4 bases, and 2 bases lay outside the gene matches. The CDR3 covers 13 residues. The PCR was carried out with 60 Vbeta primers and 13 Jbeta primers. Assay: immunoSEQ multiplex PCR; the TCRdb copy retains only in-frame clones and omits some. This sample carries about 120,000 clones, 9% to 10% of them seen once, and the ten largest clones take around 3%. A note on this clone: Antigen unknown.

The chain combines TRBV19 with TRBJ2-7; 7 bases line up with TRBD1. The sample consisted of PBMCs. This receptor was identified in a man aged 25 to 40 in good health and CMV-seronegative. CDR3 sequence (DNA): TGTGCCAGTAGTAACGGACAGGCCTACGAGCAGTACTTC. It is translated as CASSNGQAYEQYF.